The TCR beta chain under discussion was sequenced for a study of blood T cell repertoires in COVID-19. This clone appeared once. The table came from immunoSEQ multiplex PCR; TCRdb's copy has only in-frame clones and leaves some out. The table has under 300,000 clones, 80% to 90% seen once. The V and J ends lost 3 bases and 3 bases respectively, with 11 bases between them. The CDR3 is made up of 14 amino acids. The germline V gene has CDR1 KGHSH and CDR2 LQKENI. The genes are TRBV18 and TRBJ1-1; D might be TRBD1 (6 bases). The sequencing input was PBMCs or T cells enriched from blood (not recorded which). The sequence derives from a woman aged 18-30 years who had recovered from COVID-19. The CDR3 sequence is CASSPLPGDTEAFF. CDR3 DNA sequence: TGTGCCAGCTCACCGCTACCAGGGGACACTGAAGCTTTCTTT.